This T cell receptor (beta chain) was retrieved from a study of blood T cell repertoires in COVID-19. Assay used: immunoSEQ multiplex PCR; TCRdb lists only in-frame clones, some missing. The sample comprises hundreds of thousands of clones, roughly 90% of which are singletons, and about 11% rests with the top ten. This TCR was recovered from a woman in her twenties or thirties with COVID-19, enrolled during active disease. The sample taken for sequencing was peripheral blood.

CDR3: CASSPDRDGYGYTF. The CDR3 bases are TGCGCCAGCAGCCCGGACAGGGACGGCTATGGCTACACCTTC. The V gene is TRBV4-1, the J gene TRBJ1-2, with 8 bases identical to TRBD1. CDR3 length: 14 amino acids. J was trimmed by 4 bases and V by 4 bases; bases with no gene match: 5. Germline V gives CDR1 MGHRA, CDR2 YSYEKL.